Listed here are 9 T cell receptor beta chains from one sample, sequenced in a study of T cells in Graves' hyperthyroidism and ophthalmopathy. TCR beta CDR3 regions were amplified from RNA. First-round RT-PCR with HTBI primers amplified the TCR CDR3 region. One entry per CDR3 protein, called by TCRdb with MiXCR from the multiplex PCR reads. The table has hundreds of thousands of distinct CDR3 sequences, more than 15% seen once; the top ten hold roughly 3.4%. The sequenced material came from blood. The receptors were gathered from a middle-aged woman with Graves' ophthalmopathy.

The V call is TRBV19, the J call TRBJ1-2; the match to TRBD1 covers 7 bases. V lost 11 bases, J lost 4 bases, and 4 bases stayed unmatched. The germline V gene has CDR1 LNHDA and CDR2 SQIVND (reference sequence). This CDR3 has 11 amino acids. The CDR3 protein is CARTGCYGYTF. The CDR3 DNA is TGTGCCCGGACAGGCTGCTATGGCTACACCTTC.

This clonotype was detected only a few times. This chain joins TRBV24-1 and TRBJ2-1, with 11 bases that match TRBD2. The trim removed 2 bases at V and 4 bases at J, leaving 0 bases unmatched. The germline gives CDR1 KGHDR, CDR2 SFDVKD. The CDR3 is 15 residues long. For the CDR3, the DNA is TGTGCCACCAGTGATTCTAGCGGGGGGTACAATGAGCAGTTCTTC. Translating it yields CATSDSSGGYNEQFF.

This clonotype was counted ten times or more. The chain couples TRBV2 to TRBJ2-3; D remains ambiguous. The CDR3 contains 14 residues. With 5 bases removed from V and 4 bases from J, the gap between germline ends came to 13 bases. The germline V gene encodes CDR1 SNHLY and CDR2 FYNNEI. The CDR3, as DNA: TGTGCCAGCAGTTCAGAGGCCCCCCCAGATACGCAGTATTTT. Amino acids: CASSSEAPPDTQYF.

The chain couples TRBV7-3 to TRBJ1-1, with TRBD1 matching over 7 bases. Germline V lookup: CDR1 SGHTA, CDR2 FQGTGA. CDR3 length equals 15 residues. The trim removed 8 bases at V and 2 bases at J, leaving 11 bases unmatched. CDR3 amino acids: CASSQGGTGNTEAFF. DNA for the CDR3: TGTGCCAGCTCCCAGGGGGGGACGGGAAACACTGAAGCTTTCTTT. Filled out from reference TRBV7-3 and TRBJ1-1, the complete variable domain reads GAGVSQTPSNKVTEKGKYVELRCDPISGHTALYWYRQSLGQGPEFLIYFQGTGAADDSGLPNDRFFAVRPEGSVSTLKIQRTERGDSAVYLCASSQGGTGNTEAFFGQGTRLTVV.

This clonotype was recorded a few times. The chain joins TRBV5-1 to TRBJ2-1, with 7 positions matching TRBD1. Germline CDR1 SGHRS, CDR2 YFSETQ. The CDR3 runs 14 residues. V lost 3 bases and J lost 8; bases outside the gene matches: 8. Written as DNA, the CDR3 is TGCGCCAGCAGCTCCGGGACAGCTGGTTATGAGCAGTTCTTC. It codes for CASSSGTAGYEQFF.

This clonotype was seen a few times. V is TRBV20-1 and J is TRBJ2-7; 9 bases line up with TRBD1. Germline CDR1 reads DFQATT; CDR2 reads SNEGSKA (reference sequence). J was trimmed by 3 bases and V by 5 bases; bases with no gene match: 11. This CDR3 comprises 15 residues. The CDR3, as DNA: TGCAGTGCTCCGAATCCGGGACAGGGCCGCTACGAGCAGTACTTC. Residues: CSAPNPGQGRYEQYF.

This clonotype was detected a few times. The chain's CDR3 is CASAALGGETQYF. The CDR3 DNA reads TGTGCCTCGGCGGCTTTAGGGGGAGAGACCCAGTACTTC. V and J are TRBV19 and TRBJ2-5; D is perhaps TRBD1 (6 bases). V was cut by 11 bases and J by 4 bases, with 17 bases left in between. The CDR3 is made up of 13 amino acids. Germline V gives CDR1 LNHDA, CDR2 SQIVND (reference sequence).

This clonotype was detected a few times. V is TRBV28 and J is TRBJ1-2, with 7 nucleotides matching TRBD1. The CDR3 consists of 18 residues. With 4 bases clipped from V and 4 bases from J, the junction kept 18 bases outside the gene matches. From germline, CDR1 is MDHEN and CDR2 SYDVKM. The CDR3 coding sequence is TGTGCCAGCAGTTCTGCGGAGGGGGCAAGCACCTTAGGCTATGGCTACACCTTC. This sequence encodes CASSSAEGASTLGYGYTF.

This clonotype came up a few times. The CDR3 loop is CASSMTGDEQFF. CDR3 bases: TGTGCCAGCAGCATGACAGGAGATGAGCAGTTCTTC. The V gene is TRBV7-9, the J gene TRBJ2-1; D may be TRBD1 (6 bases). Germline values: CDR1 SEHNR, CDR2 FQNEAQ (reference sequence). This CDR3 region has 12 residues. V was cut by 5 bases and J by 8 bases, with 10 bases left in between.